The rows below give T cell receptor beta chains drawn from one sample of a study of tumor-infiltrating lymphocytes in oesophageal squamous cell carcinoma. MiXCR was run by TCRdb on the PCR reads, yielding one entry per CDR3 protein. The sample yields about 20,000 distinct CDR3 sequences, roughly 36% seen once. Sequenced input: esophageal tumor tissue. These receptor sequences come from a male donor with esophageal squamous cell carcinoma. Each CDR3 is given with its conserved first and last residue. Fields, in order: D gene, V gene, clone size, J gene, CDR3 protein, CDR3 DNA. The D gene is left open where the match is weak. Some rows have no size entry. The others give once, few or many, or a class for an expanded clone.

>TRBD1|TRBV7-2|once|TRBJ1-6
CASSRDRQSYEQYF
TGTGCCAGCAGCCGGGACAGGCAATCCTACGAGCAGTACTTT
>NA|TRBV12-3/TRBV12-4|many|TRBJ2-2
CASRPGQNTGELFF
TGTGCCAGCAGGCCCGGACAAAACACCGGGGAGCTGTTTTTT
>TRBD1|TRBV7-2|NA|TRBJ2-7
CASRERGLGYEQYF
TGTGCCAGCAGGGAGAGGGGGCTCGGGTACGAGCAGTACTTC
>NA|TRBV11-2|NA|TRBJ2-1
CASRTYQESEQFF
TGTGCCAGCAGAACCTACCAGGAGTCTGAGCAGTTCTTC
>TRBD2|TRBV10-2|NA|TRBJ2-1
CATRTSALQSSYNEQFF
TGCGCCACCCGGACTAGCGCCCTTCAGAGCTCCTACAATGAGCAGTTCTTC
>TRBD2|TRBV11-2|NA|TRBJ2-1
CASSLGVLAGGNEQFF
TGTGCCAGCAGCTTAGGAGTACTAGCGGGAGGGAATGAGCAGTTCTTC
>NA|TRBV7-6|few|TRBJ2-1
CASSFFSYEQFF
TGTGCCAGCAGCTTCTTCTCCTACGAGCAGTTCTTC
>NA|TRBV7-2|NA|TRBJ1-5
CASSLDGLGRGQPQHF
TGTGCCAGCAGCTTAGACGGCCTAGGGCGGGGTCAGCCCCAGCATTTT
>NA|TRBV5-1|many|TRBJ1-2
CASSLEGNGYTF
TGCGCCAGCAGCTTGGAAGGGAATGGCTACACCTTC
>NA|TRBV12-3/TRBV12-4|many|TRBJ1-1
CASSLLGGTEAFF
TGTGCCAGCAGTTTATTAGGGGGCACTGAAGCTTTCTTT
>NA|TRBV7-2|few|TRBJ2-7
CASSLAYATRSQYF
TGTGCCAGCAGCTTAGCGTATGCTACGAGGTCCCAGTACTTC
>NA|TRBV19|many|TRBJ2-3
CASSPPGRSTDTQYF
TGTGCCAGTAGCCCCCCGGGACGGAGCACAGATACGCAGTATTTT
>NA|TRBV7-3|NA|TRBJ2-3
CASRRDTQYF
TGTGCCAGCAGGAGAGATACGCAGTATTTT
>TRBD2|TRBV10-3|NA|TRBJ2-5
CAISESGGLQETQYF
TGTGCCATCAGTGAGTCTGGGGGACTACAAGAGACCCAGTACTTC
>NA|TRBV7-2|NA|TRBJ2-7
CASSLSPQNEQYF
TGTGCCAGCAGCTTAAGTCCTCAAAACGAGCAGTACTTC
>NA|TRBV12-3/TRBV12-4|NA|TRBJ2-7
CASSSYPIEQYF
TGTGCCAGCAGTTCCTATCCCATCGAGCAGTACTTC
>TRBD1|TRBV4-3|NA|TRBJ1-2
CASSQDSAGGYGYTF
TGCGCCAGCAGCCAAGATTCGGCAGGGGGCTATGGCTACACCTTC
>TRBD2|TRBV7-3|many|TRBJ2-7
CASSLAGGYEQYF
TGTGCCAGCAGCTTAGCGGGGGGGTACGAGCAGTACTTC
>TRBD1|TRBV5-1|few|TRBJ2-5
CASSLAGGQGETQYF
TGCGCCAGCAGCTTGGCCGGGGGACAGGGAGAGACCCAGTACTTC
>TRBD2|TRBV6-4|many|TRBJ2-5
CASSEFGLAGGVKETQYF
TGTGCCAGCAGTGAGTTCGGCCTAGCGGGGGGAGTCAAAGAGACCCAGTACTTC
>TRBD1|TRBV20-1|few|TRBJ2-2
CSPYYRDRGFGELFF
TGCAGTCCGTATTACCGGGACAGGGGGTTCGGGGAGCTGTTTTTT
>TRBD2|TRBV9|NA|TRBJ2-3
CASSAVAGTSTDTQYF
TGTGCCAGCAGCGCGGTCGCCGGGACTAGTACAGATACGCAGTATTTT
>NA|TRBV7-3|medium-sized|TRBJ2-2
CASSPRTSTGELFF
TGTGCCAGCAGCCCCCGTACTAGCACCGGGGAGCTGTTTTTT
>NA|TRBV7-9|medium-sized|TRBJ2-1
CASSSIGHTTYNEQFF
TGTGCCAGCAGCTCGATAGGACACACCACCTACAATGAGCAGTTCTTC
>TRBD1|TRBV6-6|many|TRBJ1-2
CASSYGTGGLYGYTF
TGTGCCAGCAGTTACGGGACAGGGGGCCTTTATGGCTACACCTTC
>NA|TRBV7-2|NA|TRBJ2-7
CASSRGGTVSYEQYF
TGTGCCAGCAGCCGTGGGGGGACAGTATCCTACGAGCAGTACTTC
>TRBD2|TRBV7-4|NA|TRBJ2-1
CASTSSGRSYNEQFF
TGTGCCAGCACGTCTAGCGGGAGGAGTTACAATGAGCAGTTCTTC
>NA|TRBV10-3|many|TRBJ1-1
CAISAGTEAFF
TGTGCCATCAGTGCCGGCACTGAAGCTTTCTTT
>TRBD1|TRBV5-3|NA|TRBJ1-6
CASSLQDRDPYEQHF
TGTGCCAGCAGCCTACAGGACAGGGATCCCTACGAGCAGCACTTT
>NA|TRBV24-1|NA|TRBJ1-4
CATSQGSDEKLFF
TGTGCCACCAGTCAGGGGTCGGATGAAAAACTGTTTTTT
>NA|TRBV27|many|TRBJ2-1
CASGDLYNEQFF
TGTGCCAGCGGGGACTTATACAATGAGCAGTTCTTC
>NA|TRBV27|NA|TRBJ1-5
CASSLFGGIYSNQPQHF
TGTGCCAGCAGTTTATTCGGGGGGATTTATAGCAATCAGCCCCAGCATTTT
>NA|TRBV6-1|many|TRBJ2-7
CASSAYYEQYF
TGTGCCAGCAGTGCTTACTACGAGCAGTACTTC
>NA|TRBV12-3/TRBV12-4|NA|TRBJ2-6
CASRQRSSGANVLTF
TGTGCCAGCAGACAACGGAGCTCTGGGGCCAACGTCCTGACTTTC
>NA|TRBV7-2|once|TRBJ2-7
CASSPGARSPLHF
TGTGCCAGCAGTCCAGGGGCACGTTCACCCCTCCACTTC
>NA|TRBV20-1|few|TRBJ2-7
CSAKATSDYEQYF
TGCAGTGCTAAAGCGACTAGTGACTACGAGCAGTACTTC
>TRBD2|TRBV4-1|few|TRBJ2-7
CASSQAGGSNEQYF
TGCGCCAGCAGCCAGGCGGGAGGTAGCAATGAGCAGTACTTC
>NA|TRBV5-6|NA|TRBJ1-2
CASSLAGGGYTF
TGTGCCAGCAGCTTGGCAGGAGGAGGCTACACCTTC
>NA|TRBV28|NA|TRBJ1-2
CASSLIPGYDYGYTF
TGTGCCAGCAGTTTAATTCCAGGGTACGACTATGGCTACACCTTC
>TRBD1|TRBV12-3/TRBV12-4|medium-sized|TRBJ2-5
CASSRDRGIETQYF
TGTGCCAGCAGCAGGGACAGGGGGATCGAGACCCAGTACTTC
>NA|TRBV30|NA|TRBJ2-3
CAWSVGGGTDTQYF
TGTGCCTGGAGTGTTGGAGGGGGTACAGATACGCAGTATTTT
>NA|TRBV6-1|few|TRBJ2-7
CASSFGGLSYEQYF
TGTGCCAGCAGTTTTGGGGGGCTCTCCTACGAGCAGTACTTC
>TRBD1|TRBV19|NA|TRBJ1-1
CASSRDRGNTEAFF
TGTGCCAGTAGTCGTGACAGGGGCAACACTGAAGCTTTCTTT
>TRBD2|TRBV7-2|NA|TRBJ2-1
CASSFGGSNEQFF
TGTGCCAGCAGCTTCGGCGGGAGCAATGAGCAGTTCTTC
>NA|TRBV6-6|many|TRBJ2-2
CASSYAGFANTGELFF
TGTGCCAGCAGTTACGCAGGGTTCGCGAACACCGGGGAGCTGTTTTTT
>NA|TRBV12-3/TRBV12-4|NA|TRBJ2-1
CASSYVSSYNEQFF
TGTGCCAGCAGTTACGTCAGCTCCTACAATGAGCAGTTCTTC